This is a list of T cell receptor beta chains from one sample in a study of T cell repertoires in cytomegalovirus infection. TCRdb re-derived calls from the reads in MiXCR, one entry per CDR3 protein. This sample carries approximately 630,000 distinct CDR3 sequences, approximately 24% of them seen once, and the ten largest clones take around 8%. Sequenced input: CD8+ T cells from PBMCs. The receptors originated from a human donor in good health (CMV status not recorded). Some clones in this sample may be carry-over from other donors' samples. The CDR3 runs from the conserved cysteine through the conserved F or W. A D gene is named only where the DNA matches it firmly. Where a row states a size, it is once, few, many or the class of an expanded clone; other rows omit it.

d_call	v_call	j_call	clone_size	cdr3_nt	cdr3_aa
.	TRBV7-9	TRBJ2-6	.	TGTGCCAGCAGCCCCGCGGAGTTCTCTGGGGCCAACGTCCTGACTTTC	CASSPAEFSGANVLTF
TRBD1	TRBV7-2	TRBJ1-2	many	TGTGCCGGATTTACAGGGGACTATGGCTACACCTTC	CAGFTGDYGYTF
TRBD1	TRBV12-3/TRBV12-4	TRBJ1-5	.	TGTGCCAGCAGTGGGTGGACAGGGCAACAGCCTCAGCATTTT	CASSGWTGQQPQHF
.	TRBV25-1	TRBJ2-7	few	TGTGCCAGCAGTGACAAACGGGGCTACGAGCAGTACTTC	CASSDKRGYEQYF
.	TRBV6-2/TRBV6-3	TRBJ2-1	.	TGTGCCAGCAGTCCGGACGAAATTTCCTACAATGAGCAGTTCTTC	CASSPDEISYNEQFF
.	TRBV6-2/TRBV6-3	TRBJ2-1	few	TGTGCCAGCAGCATGCGACAGGGACTTGACAATGAGCAGTTCTTC	CASSMRQGLDNEQFF
TRBD2	TRBV14	TRBJ2-1	many	TGTGCCAGCAGACCGACTAGCGGGAGATACAATGAGCAGTTCTTC	CASRPTSGRYNEQFF
.	TRBV19	TRBJ1-2	.	TGTGCCAGTCAGAGGGGGGCTGGCTACACCTTC	CASQRGAGYTF
.	TRBV10-3	TRBJ2-2	many	TGTGCCATCAGGCTCCGGGACAGGACGCGAGCGGGAGACGGGGAGCTGTTTTTT	CAIRLRDRTRAGDGELFF
.	TRBV6-5	TRBJ2-1	few	TGTGCCAGCAGTTACTTTACCGGGACACTTCTCTACAATGAGCAGTTCTTC	CASSYFTGTLLYNEQFF
.	TRBV7-9	TRBJ2-7	many	TGTGCCAGCAGCCCAGCGACAGGTTACGAGCAGTACTTC	CASSPATGYEQYF
.	TRBV7-8	TRBJ1-2	.	TGTGCCAGCAGCTTAGTGGCGGAAGGCGGCTACACCTTC	CASSLVAEGGYTF
.	TRBV7-6	TRBJ2-5	once	TGTGCCAGCAGCTTAGCGGGCCTTCAAGAGACCCTGTACTTC	CASSLAGLQETLYF
.	TRBV4-1	TRBJ2-5	few	TGCGCCAGCAGTCCCAGGGGAGGGTCGGGAGAGACCCAGTACTTC	CASSPRGGSGETQYF
TRBD2	TRBV5-1	TRBJ2-3	.	TGCGCCAGCAGCTTGGCGCGGGGGGGCCCCGCAGATACGCAGTATTTT	CASSLARGGPADTQYF
.	TRBV10-3	TRBJ1-2	few	TGTGCCATCAAGGCAGGGAACTATGGCTACACCTTC	CAIKAGNYGYTF
TRBD1	TRBV12-5	TRBJ1-5	.	TGTGCTAGTGGTTTGGCCGGGCCACAGGGGAGTCAGCCCCAGCATTTT	CASGLAGPQGSQPQHF
TRBD1	TRBV14	TRBJ2-6	.	TGTGCCAGCAGCCAAGAAAGGGGGGTTGGGACAGGAGCCTTGTCGAGCTCTGGGGCCAACGTCCTGACTTTC	CASSQERGVGTGALSSSGANVLTF
TRBD2	TRBV29-1	TRBJ2-1	.	TGCAGCTACAAGCGGGGGGGCTCCTACAATGAGCAGTTCTTC	CSYKRGGSYNEQFF
TRBD1	TRBV7-9	TRBJ1-5	many	TGTGCCAGCAGCCCGCTCACGGGACAGGGGCTGAGGGGCAATCAGCCCCAGCATTTT	CASSPLTGQGLRGNQPQHF
.	TRBV5-5	TRBJ2-5	.	TGTGCCAGCAGCCCCAATCAGGGGGGGGGCCATCAGACCCAGTACTTC	CASSPNQGGGHQTQYF
TRBD2	TRBV20-1	TRBJ2-1	few	TGCAGTGCTAAGGGACTACAGCGAAGCTCCTACAATGAGCAGTTCTTC	CSAKGLQRSSYNEQFF
TRBD2	TRBV7-2	TRBJ2-4	many	TGTGCCAGCAGCTCGCGGGAGGGGAGGAACATTCAGTACTTC	CASSSREGRNIQYF
TRBD1	TRBV12-3/TRBV12-4	TRBJ1-2	many	TGTGCCAGCAGTCAAGTCACAGGGGGGACTAACTATGGCTACACCTTC	CASSQVTGGTNYGYTF
.	TRBV27	TRBJ1-5	.	TGTGCCAGCAGTTTATCTGGGCATAGCAATCAGCCCCAGCATTTT	CASSLSGHSNQPQHF
.	TRBV7-9	TRBJ2-5	few	TGTGCCAGCAGTTCCGGATTTTCCCTAGAGACCCAGTACTTC	CASSSGFSLETQYF
.	TRBV2	TRBJ1-1	.	TGTGCCAGCATTGCAGCCACTGAAGCTTTCTTT	CASIAATEAFF
.	TRBV11-2	TRBJ2-3	many	TGTGCCAGCAGCTTATCCACAGGGAGGTTGGCCACAGATACGCAGTATTTT	CASSLSTGRLATDTQYF
.	TRBV10-3	TRBJ1-2	few	TGTGCCATCCCCGCTCGGGACCGCGTTTTAGGCTACACCTTC	CAIPARDRVLGYTF
TRBD1	TRBV7-9	TRBJ1-1	many	TGTGCCAGCAGCTCAGCCGACAGGGGGCTTCCTGAAGCTTTCTTT	CASSSADRGLPEAFF
.	TRBV27	TRBJ2-1	few	TGTGCCAGCAGCATAACGGCTGCGAGCTCCTACAATGAGCAGTTCTTC	CASSITAASSYNEQFF
.	TRBV6-2/TRBV6-3	TRBJ1-1	.	TGTGCCAGCACAGCGGGGACTGAAGCTTTCTTT	CASTAGTEAFF
.	TRBV6-6	TRBJ2-5	.	TGTGCCAGCAGTTACAAGGGGGGACGGGAGACCCAGTACTTC	CASSYKGGRETQYF
TRBD1	TRBV29-1	TRBJ2-1	.	TGCAGCGTTGATTCCGGACAGGCATACAATGAGCAGTTCTTC	CSVDSGQAYNEQFF
.	TRBV5-5	TRBJ1-2	.	TGTGCCAGCAGTGGAGACAGAAGCTATGGCTACACCTTC	CASSGDRSYGYTF
.	TRBV7-9	TRBJ1-2	few	TGTGCCAGCAGCCCCACCCGCGGGGGGAATAACTATGGCTACACCTTC	CASSPTRGGNNYGYTF
TRBD1	TRBV27	TRBJ2-1	few	TGTGCCAGCAGTTTATGGTTTACTTTGGCAGGGGGCATTTGGCTAAACTGCAGCTACAATGAGCAGTTCTTC	CASSLWFTLAGGIWLNCSYNEQFF
TRBD2	TRBV7-6	TRBJ2-3	.	TGTGCCAGCAGTCCCGGGACTAGCCTCCCCTATTTT	CASSPGTSLPYF
TRBD1	TRBV15	TRBJ2-7	few	TGTGCCACCAGCCCGGACAGGGTGGACGAGCAGTACTTC	CATSPDRVDEQYF
.	TRBV7-9	TRBJ2-1	few	TGTGCCAGCAGCTTCACAGGCTCCCAGGAGGGGGAGCAGTTCTTC	CASSFTGSQEGEQFF
TRBD1	TRBV2	TRBJ1-3	.	TGTGCCAGCAGTGTGGGACAGGGTTACTCTGGAAACACCATATATTTT	CASSVGQGYSGNTIYF
.	TRBV18	TRBJ2-1	.	TGTGCCAGCCCCCAAGGAGATGAGCAGTTCTTC	CASPQGDEQFF
.	TRBV20-1	TRBJ2-3	.	TGCAGTGCTAGATCCCTGGGAACCAGGCGCACAGATACGCAGTATTTT	CSARSLGTRRTDTQYF
TRBD2	TRBV7-8	TRBJ2-3	few	TGTGCCAGCACCTCCCCTCGGGAGGGGAGCACAGATACGCAGTATTTT	CASTSPREGSTDTQYF
.	TRBV9	TRBJ2-1	.	TGTGCCAGCAGCCTCCAGGGTGTCCACAATGAGCAGTTCTTC	CASSLQGVHNEQFF
TRBD1	TRBV12-5	TRBJ2-7	many	TGTGCTAGCTCCGGGACAGGCCCTTCCGAGCAGTACTTC	CASSGTGPSEQYF
.	TRBV5-1	TRBJ2-3	.	TGCGCCAGCAGCCCCGGCCATGGGCAGTATTTT	CASSPGHGQYF
.	TRBV7-9	TRBJ2-7	many	TGTGCCAGCAGCTGGCGGGACTTCTCCTACGAGCAGTACTTC	CASSWRDFSYEQYF
.	TRBV27	TRBJ2-1	many	TGTGCCAGCAGCGGGGACCTGGGCCTCAATGAGCAGTTCTTC	CASSGDLGLNEQFF
.	TRBV4-3	TRBJ2-5	.	TGCGCCAGCAGCCAAGATTGGCAGGAGGCGACCCAGTACTTC	CASSQDWQEATQYF
.	TRBV6-5	TRBJ2-1	few	TGTGCCAGCAGTTACTTACAGGGACCCTACAATGAGCAGTTCTTC	CASSYLQGPYNEQFF
.	TRBV2	TRBJ2-7	.	TGTGCCAGCAGGGGCGGATACTACGAGCAGTACTTC	CASRGGYYEQYF
TRBD1	TRBV7-9	TRBJ1-3	.	TGTGCCAGCAGCCCTCGACAGGGGGCCTGGAGGAACACCATATATTTT	CASSPRQGAWRNTIYF
TRBD1	TRBV20-1	TRBJ1-2	.	TGCAGTGCTAGAGCAGGGGGCGAAGGCTACACCTTC	CSARAGGEGYTF
.	TRBV6-6	TRBJ1-2	few	TGTGCCAGCAGTTACTCGTCGAGTGATGGCTACACCTTC	CASSYSSSDGYTF
TRBD1	TRBV29-1	TRBJ2-3	few	TGCAGCGTTCCCGAGGACAGGTCGGATACGCAGTATTTT	CSVPEDRSDTQYF
.	TRBV12-3/TRBV12-4	TRBJ2-7	few	TGTGCCAGCAGTTGGTGGGGACTCTCCTACGAGCAGTACTTC	CASSWWGLSYEQYF
.	TRBV7-9	TRBJ1-1	.	TGTGCCAGCAGCTCCCCCAACTATCTGGGGGCCAGCACTGAAGCTTTCTTT	CASSSPNYLGASTEAFF
.	TRBV5-6	TRBJ1-1	.	TGTGCCAGCAGCTCGGCGAGAGGGAACACTGAAGCTTTCTTT	CASSSARGNTEAFF